The sequence of this T cell receptor (beta chain) was determined in a study of T-cell memory formation after mild COVID-19 (dated by TCRdb to the early 2020s). Looking at the study overall: Most TCR sequence clusters were specific to one of the two donors. Longitudinal TCRalpha and TCRbeta repertoire sequencing tracked T-cell clones expanding and contracting after mild COVID-19 in two donors. Two young, previously healthy adult volunteers, one female and one male, were included in the cohort.

A remark on this clonotype: The specificity of this receptor is unknown. Base qualities were left out, and no much larger clone turns up one base away.

V is cut by 5 bases and J by 4 bases, and the space between the germline ends is 16 bases. According to the germline V gene, CDR1 reads MNHEY and CDR2 reads SVGAGI. Spanning cysteine to phenylalanine, the CDR3 consists of 15 amino acids. The only DNA kept is the CDR3, 45 bases in frame from the first base. Findings and caveats that apply to the study as a whole: The study covered only a couple of mild cases, and larger cohorts including severe cases with pre-infection samples were considered necessary. Balanced CD4/CD8 phenotypes were observed for clones contracting from day 15 to 85, whereas a bias towards CD4+ was observed for a second wave of clones expanding from day 15 to 37. Contracting CD4+ clones turned up mainly in the CM and EM memory subsets, whereas EMRA was where CD8+ clones were enriched. The detection of some responding clones in pre-infection memory suggests that pre-existing cross-reactive memory T cells joined the SARS-CoV-2 response. Whether the second-wave clones peaking on day 37 were SARS-CoV-2 specific was not confirmed.

Ficoll-Paque density gradient centrifugation was used to isolate PBMCs. The run used an Illumina NovaSeq 6000. cDNA libraries for TCRalpha and TCRbeta were prepared by 5'RACE using constant-segment primers, with sample barcodes and unique molecular identifiers added. Trizol reagent was used to extract RNA from every sample. Amplification of the libraries took two PCR steps, and the second step added a second sample barcode plus Illumina TruSeq adapters. Sequencing of libraries was performed on an Illumina NovaSeq with 2 x 150 bp paired-end reads. Turning to the authors' computational methods: The reads were demultiplexed and collapsed into UMI-guided consensus sequences using migec v1.2.7. Using mixcr v2.1.11, the UMI consensuses were aligned to TRA and TRB V and J templates and assembled into clonotypes. Clonotypes were classified as expanded or contracted when called significant by both edgeR and NoisET, with noise models trained on biological replicates. For edgeR calls, the thresholds were a false discovery rate-adjusted p below 0.01 and a log2 fold-change of 1. As an exploratory analysis of dynamics, max-normalized trajectories of the 1000 most abundant clonotypes were examined by PCA with hierarchical clustering. Separately sequenced CD4+ and CD8+ repertoires were used to assign a CD4 or CD8 phenotype to each responding clone. The public reads were run again by TCRdb, first through fastp at Q25 and then through MiXCR, and only productive beta chains were kept. All rows with the same CDR3 protein become a single entry with the most common DNA and genes. The V and J calls shown here were made by TCRdb, not taken from the authors' results. The sample records about 170,000 distinct CDR3 sequences, 10% to 15% of which are singletons. 2.5% to 3.5% of the sample goes to the ten largest clones.

Sequences were obtained from PBMCs or a T cell subset sorted from them (not recorded which). This TCR derives from a man between 18 and 35 years old who had mild COVID-19 (a few samples of this study predate the infection). The sample titles of this study are shuffled in the database, so cell type and time point are left out; the donor was told from shared clones. Recombination joined TRBV6-5 with TRBJ2-3; 6 matching bases give a weak D call of TRBD2. Here is the DNA: TGTGCCAGCAGTCCCGGGGAGGCTGGGTCAGATACGCAGTATTTT. Its translation is CASSPGEAGSDTQYF.